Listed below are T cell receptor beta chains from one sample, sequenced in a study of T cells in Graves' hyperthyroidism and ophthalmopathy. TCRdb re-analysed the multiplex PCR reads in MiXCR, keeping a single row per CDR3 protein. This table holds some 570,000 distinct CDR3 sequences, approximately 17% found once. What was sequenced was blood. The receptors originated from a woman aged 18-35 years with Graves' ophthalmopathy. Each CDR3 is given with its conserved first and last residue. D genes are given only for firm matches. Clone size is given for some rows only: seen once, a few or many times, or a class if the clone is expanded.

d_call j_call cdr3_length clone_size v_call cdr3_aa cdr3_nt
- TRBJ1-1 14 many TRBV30 CAWSLRGENTEAFF TGTGCCTGGAGTCTGAGGGGGGAGAACACTGAAGCTTTCTTT
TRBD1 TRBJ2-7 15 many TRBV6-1 CASSEISTGNYEQYF TGTGCCAGCAGTGAAATTTCGACAGGGAACTACGAGCAGTACTTC
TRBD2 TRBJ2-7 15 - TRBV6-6 CASSYSISAGGEQYF TGTGCCAGCAGTTACTCGATCTCGGCGGGGGGCGAGCAGTACTTC
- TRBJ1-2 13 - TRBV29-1 CSVEVRGNYGYTF TGCAGCGTTGAAGTTAGGGGAAACTATGGCTACACCTTC
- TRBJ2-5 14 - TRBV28 CASSLVQHQETQYF TGTGCCAGCAGTTTAGTACAGCACCAAGAGACCCAGTACTTC
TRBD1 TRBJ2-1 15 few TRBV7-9 CASSPTGGTYNEQFF TGTGCCAGCAGCCCAACAGGGGGGACCTACAATGAGCAGTTCTTC
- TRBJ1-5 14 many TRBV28 CASRAEMGNQPQHF TGTGCCAGCAGGGCCGAGATGGGCAATCAGCCCCAGCATTTT
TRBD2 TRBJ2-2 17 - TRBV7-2 CASRPGLAGGQTGELFF TGTGCCAGCAGGCCTGGACTAGCGGGAGGGCAGACCGGGGAGCTGTTTTTT
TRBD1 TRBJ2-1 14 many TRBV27 CASRPGQGDNEQFF TGTGCCAGCAGACCGGGACAGGGAGACAATGAGCAGTTCTTC
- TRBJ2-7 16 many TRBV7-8 CASSRLERGLAYEQYF TGTGCCAGCTCCCGCTTGGAGAGGGGTCTCGCCTACGAGCAGTACTTC
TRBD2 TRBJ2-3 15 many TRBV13 CASSPGLAETDTQYF TGTGCCAGCAGCCCGGGACTAGCGGAGACAGATACGCAGTATTTT
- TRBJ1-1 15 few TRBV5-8 CASSLSPRARTEAFF TGTGCCAGCAGCTTATCCCCCCGCGCCCGTACTGAAGCTTTCTTT